Shown below are 26 T cell receptor beta chains from a single sample sequenced in a study of blood T cell repertoires in COVID-19. Profiling relied on immunoSEQ multiplex PCR, and the TCRdb table lists in-frame clones only, not all of them. This sample has hundreds of thousands of clones, with around 91% found just once. The sample comprised peripheral blood. All receptors derive from a woman between 18 and 30 years old who had recovered from COVID-19.

This rearrangement joins TRBV11-3 to TRBJ2-7; 8 bases are a match to TRBD1. Germline assignment: CDR1 SGHNT and CDR2 YENEEA. The CDR3 has 13 residues. V shed 3 bases, J shed 5 bases, and the junction held 3 bases outside the gene matches. The chain's CDR3 is CASSFDRGHEQYV. In nucleotides, the CDR3 is TGTGCCAGCAGCTTTGACAGGGGCCACGAGCAGTACGTC.

The chain employs TRBV11-3 and TRBJ2-3; TRBD2 is a possible D gene (6 bases). The CDR3 runs 15 residues. V gave up 3 bases and J gave up 0 bases, with 10 bases separating them. The germline gives CDR1 SGHNT, CDR2 YENEEA. The CDR3 is CASSFLAFSTDTQYF. In DNA form, the CDR3 reads TGTGCCAGCAGCTTTCTAGCGTTTAGCACAGATACGCAGTATTTT.

CDR3 protein: CASSLVGGNEKLFF. Here the CDR3 DNA reads TGTGCCAGCAGTTTGGTAGGAGGGAATGAAAAACTGTTTTTT. The chain recombines TRBV27 with TRBJ1-4; D not resolved. Trimming stripped 3 bases from V and 5 bases from J, with 10 bases between. Germline CDR1 and CDR2: MNHEY and SMNVEV (reference sequence). The CDR3 extends over 14 amino acids.

This clone appeared a single time. The J gene is TRBJ1-5, the V gene TRBV9; no reliable D call. The germline V gene encodes CDR1 SGDLS and CDR2 YYNGEE. The CDR3 covers 15 residues. The V and J ends lost 0 bases and 3 bases respectively, with 10 bases between them. CDR3 bases: TGTGCCAGCAGCGTAGGACCAGGCGACAATCAGCCCCAGCATTTT. Amino acids: CASSVGPGDNQPQHF.

The chain combines TRBV2 with TRBJ2-7; 7 bases map to TRBD2. The V gene's germline CDR1 is SNHLY and CDR2 FYNNEI. Trimming cost V 6 bases and J 4 bases; bases outside gene matches: 9. This CDR3 spans 14 amino acids. The CDR3 DNA reads as TGTGCCAGCAGGCTAGCGGAGGCCCTTTACGAGCAGTACGTC. This encodes CASRLAEALYEQYV.

The chain uses TRBV29-1 and TRBJ2-2, with 11 bases fitting TRBD2. V lost 4 bases, J lost 6 bases, and 10 bases stayed unmatched. Germline lookup yields CDR1 SQVTM and CDR2 ANQGSEA. CDR3 length: 16 residues. The DNA for the CDR3 is TGCAGCGTTGGTCCCTTACTAGCGGGAGAACCCGGGGAGCTGTTTTTT. Residues: CSVGPLLAGEPGELFF.

The chain has TRBV9 and TRBJ1-5; 9 bases align to TRBD1. The CDR3 consists of 14 residues. Germline V gene lookup returns CDR1 SGDLS and CDR2 YYNGEE. The ends lost 4 bases at V and 4 bases at J; junction bases unmatched: 3. CDR3 residues: CASSMGTGNQPQHF. CDR3 sequence (DNA): TGTGCCAGCAGCATGGGGACAGGGAATCAGCCCCAGCATTTT.

The V call is TRBV6-5, the J call TRBJ1-6, with D possibly TRBD1 on 6 matching bases. V lost 6 bases, J lost 9 bases, and 15 bases lay in between. The germline V gene has CDR1 MNHEY and CDR2 SVGAGI. CDR3 length equals 14 residues. The CDR3 spells CASRIQGGSSPLHF. CDR3 coding DNA: TGTGCCAGCAGAATACAGGGTGGGAGTTCACCCCTCCACTTT.

J is TRBJ2-5 and V is TRBV3-1 (or the pseudogene TRBV3-2), with 11 nucleotides matching TRBD2. The CDR3 contains 15 residues. Germline V lookup: CDR1 LGHDT, CDR2 YNNKEL (reference sequence). V gave up 0 bases and J gave up 5 bases; unmatched junction bases: 2. CDR3 amino acids: CASSQETSGSETQYF. The CDR3 DNA reads TGTGCCAGCAGCCAAGAAACTAGCGGGAGCGAGACCCAGTACTTC.

The chain is built from TRBV4-1 and TRBJ2-3, with 11 bases identical to TRBD2. The CDR3 totals 18 residues. In germline, CDR1 is MGHRA, CDR2 YSYEKL. V was pared by 1 base and J by 2 bases, with 8 bases of the junction left unmatched. In nucleotides, the CDR3 is TGCGCCAGCAGCCAAGGAGCCGGGACTAGCGGAAACACAGATACGCAGTATTTT. It yields the protein CASSQGAGTSGNTDTQYF.

The V and J genes are TRBV5-4 and TRBJ2-5; 8 bases match TRBD2. The trim removed 4 bases at V and 3 bases at J, leaving 8 bases unmatched. The CDR3 length is 15 residues. The germline gives CDR1 SGHNT, CDR2 YYREEE (reference sequence). The CDR3 DNA sequence: TGTGCCAGCAGCAGGGAGGTAGCGGGAAAAGAGACCCAGTACTTC. Amino acids: CASSREVAGKETQYF. The full variable domain, its missing parts supplied by reference TRBV5-4 and TRBJ2-5, is ETGVTQSPTHLIKTRGQQVTLRCSSQSGHNTVSWYQQALGQGPQFIFQYYREEENGRGNFPPRFSGLQFPNYSSELNVNALELDDSALYLCASSREVAGKETQYFGPGTRLLVL.

V gene TRBV11-2 combines with J gene TRBJ2-7, with D maybe TRBD2 (5 bases). Germline CDR1 reads SGHAT; CDR2 reads FQNNGV. The CDR3 consists of 12 residues. Between the trimmed V and J ends, which lost 5 bases and 2 bases, there was a span of 7 bases. In nucleotides, the CDR3 is TGTGCCAGCAGCGGGAGTCCCTACGAGCAGTACGTC. It is translated as CASSGSPYEQYV.

This chain connects TRBV11-3 to TRBJ2-3; D perhaps matches TRBD1 (5 bases). This CDR3 is built from 11 residues. Germline values: CDR1 SGHNT, CDR2 YENEEA. V lost 7 bases, J lost 5 bases, and 7 bases lay in between. The CDR3 bases are TGTGCCAGCACCCAGGGAGATACGCAGTATTTT. This translates into CASTQGDTQYF.

The chain employs TRBV28 and TRBJ1-1; 7 bases match TRBD1. The ends lost 5 bases at V and 8 bases at J; junction bases unmatched: 5. The length of the CDR3 is 12 residues. Germline V gene data show CDR1 as MDHEN and CDR2 as SYDVKM. CDR3 in DNA: TGTGCCAGCAGTGAACAGGGGAAGGAAGCTTTCTTT. Its protein product is CASSEQGKEAFF.

As for this clone: The sample contains more than one DNA sequence encoding this CDR3. This chain joins TRBV6-5 and TRBJ2-3; D is perhaps TRBD2 (5 bases). Looked up from germline, CDR1 is MNHEY and CDR2 is SVGAGI. The length of the CDR3 is 15 residues. V was clipped by 0 bases and J by 0 bases, with 7 bases between them. CDR3 sequence: CASSYSGGSTDTQYF. CDR3 DNA: TGTGCCAGCAGTTACTCGGGCGGGAGCACAGATACGCAGTATTTT.

The chain recombines TRBV11-2 with TRBJ1-3; tentative D call: TRBD1 (5 bases). The CDR3 covers 17 residues. CDR1 SGHAT and CDR2 FQNNGV come from the germline V gene. With 4 bases removed from V and 0 bases from J, the gap between germline ends came to 16 bases. The CDR3 nucleotides read TGTGCCAGCAGCTCGGAGGGGACCCCACCCTCTGGAAACACCATATATTTT. Translation: CASSSEGTPPSGNTIYF.

There are a few counts of this clone. One junction end does not reproduce the germline sequence, and a read error may be involved. CDR3 protein: CASSPTGGNQPQHF. CDR3 nucleotides: TGTGCCAGCTCACCGACAGGGGGCAACCAGCCCCAGCATTTT. The V call is TRBV18, the J call TRBJ1-5; TRBD1 agrees at 10 bases. The CDR3 covers 14 residues. Per germline, CDR1 KGHSH and CDR2 LQKENI.

This clone was counted only a few times. The chain employs TRBV6-5 and TRBJ1-2, with D tentatively TRBD1 (6 bases). CDR1 and CDR2 from the germline V gene are MNHEY and SVGAGI. The CDR3 is 15 amino acids. Trimming took 6 bases from V and 0 from J, leaving 14 bases between them. CDR3 in amino acids: CASRQQGSANYGYTF. DNA of the CDR3: TGTGCCAGCAGACAACAGGGCAGCGCTAACTATGGCTACACCTTC.

This sequence joins TRBV11-3 and TRBJ2-2; a possible D gene is TRBD1 (5 bases). Germline CDR1 SGHNT, CDR2 YENEEA. Trimming shortened V by 6 bases and J by 3 bases, and 8 bases separated the two germline ends. This CDR3 is 13 amino acids long. In nucleotides, the CDR3 is TGTGCCAGCAGGGGGCTTTACACCGGGGAGCTGTTTTTT. Translation: CASRGLYTGELFF.

The rearrangement links TRBV27 to TRBJ1-6, with 10 bases aligning to TRBD1. V was pared by 6 bases and J by 7 bases, with 0 bases of the junction left unmatched. The CDR3 is made up of 13 amino acids. The V gene's germline CDR1 is MNHEY and CDR2 SMNVEV (reference sequence). The CDR3 sequence is CASRGQGNSPLHF. The CDR3 region has the DNA TGTGCCAGCAGGGGACAGGGGAATTCACCCCTCCACTTT.

This chain joins TRBV11-1 and TRBJ2-7; 12 positions match TRBD1. CDR3 length: 15 amino acids. V dropped 5 bases and J dropped 3; count of bases not matched to a gene: 5. The germline gives CDR1 SGHAT, CDR2 FQDESV (reference sequence). For the CDR3, the DNA is TGTGCCAGCAGCAGGGACAGGGGGCCCAGCTACGAGCAGTACGTC. It yields the protein CASSRDRGPSYEQYV.

V gene TRBV24-1 combines with J gene TRBJ2-3; D is ambiguous. The germline V gene encodes CDR1 KGHDR and CDR2 SFDVKD. The CDR3 contains 17 residues. V lost 4 bases and J lost 0, with 16 bases in between. Here the CDR3 DNA reads TGTGCCACCAGTGACCCTGTCCAGCGCATAAGCACAGATACGCAGTATTTT. As protein: CATSDPVQRISTDTQYF.

This clone was picked up a small number of times. The chain uses TRBV29-1 and TRBJ1-2, with a tentative D call TRBD1 (5 bases). This CDR3 has 11 amino acids. The ends were cut back, 6 bases at V and 7 bases at J, with 12 bases in the middle. The germline V gene has CDR1 SQVTM and CDR2 ANQGSEA. Here the CDR3 reads CSVRPGFGYTF. CDR3 nucleotide sequence: TGCAGCGTGCGGCCAGGGTTTGGCTACACCTTC.

This clone has only one observation. The chain uses TRBV6-5 and TRBJ2-5; TRBD1 matches 9 bases. With 0 bases clipped from V and 5 bases from J, the junction kept 7 bases outside the gene matches. The germline V gene encodes CDR1 MNHEY and CDR2 SVGAGI. The CDR3 covers 16 residues. The CDR3 spells CASSYSIGTGRETQYF. CDR3 nucleotides: TGTGCCAGCAGTTACTCGATCGGGACAGGGAGGGAGACCCAGTACTTC.

The chain employs TRBV7-2 and TRBJ1-1; no clear D. This CDR3 spans 15 amino acids. Germline lookup yields CDR1 SGHTA and CDR2 FQGNSA. Trimming took 1 base from V and 0 from J, leaving 9 bases between them. The CDR3 loop is CASSLGSLMNTEAFF. The DNA of the CDR3 is TGTGCCAGCAGCTTAGGGAGTTTAATGAACACTGAAGCTTTCTTT.

V and J are TRBV7-9 and TRBJ1-5, with TRBD1 matching over 7 bases. Germline V CDR1 and CDR2: SEHNR, FQNEAQ (reference sequence). This CDR3 spans 14 amino acids. V lost 5 bases and J lost 5; bases outside the gene matches: 6. The CDR3 here is CASSHRDSHQPQHF. In nucleotides, the CDR3 is TGTGCCAGCAGCCACCGGGACAGTCATCAGCCCCAGCATTTT.